This T cell receptor (beta chain) came from a study of neoadjuvant anti-PD-1 for oral cavity cancer. Study at large: Most patients had three to four biweekly doses of 3 mg/kg nivolumab before resection. Around day 43, patients without progression received a fourth nivolumab dose before surgery.

Time point: after neoadjuvant nivolumab, at surgical resection. The patients had HPV-negative, locally advanced oral cavity squamous cell carcinoma. CDR1 and CDR2 (germline): MNHEY, SMNVEV (reference sequence). This CDR3 region has 14 residues. Trimming cost V 5 bases and J 10 bases, with 17 bases left between them. PBMC libraries mostly used about 490 ng of input genomic DNA, with six replicates per sample. Clones were read by immunoSEQ multiplex PCR, and TCRdb kept only the in-frame ones, dropping some. This repertoire shows tens of thousands of clones, about 76% found once; its top ten account for around 5.1%.

The TCR was taken from a person aged 35 to 85 with oral cavity squamous cell carcinoma. The V and J genes are TRBV27 and TRBJ1-4; D not resolved. The source was PBMCs, collected after nivolumab (anti-PD-1) treatment. CDR3 sequence: CASSPRARVVKLFF. The CDR3 coding sequence is TGTGCCAGCAGTCCCCGGGCGAGGGTAGTAAAACTGTTTTTT.